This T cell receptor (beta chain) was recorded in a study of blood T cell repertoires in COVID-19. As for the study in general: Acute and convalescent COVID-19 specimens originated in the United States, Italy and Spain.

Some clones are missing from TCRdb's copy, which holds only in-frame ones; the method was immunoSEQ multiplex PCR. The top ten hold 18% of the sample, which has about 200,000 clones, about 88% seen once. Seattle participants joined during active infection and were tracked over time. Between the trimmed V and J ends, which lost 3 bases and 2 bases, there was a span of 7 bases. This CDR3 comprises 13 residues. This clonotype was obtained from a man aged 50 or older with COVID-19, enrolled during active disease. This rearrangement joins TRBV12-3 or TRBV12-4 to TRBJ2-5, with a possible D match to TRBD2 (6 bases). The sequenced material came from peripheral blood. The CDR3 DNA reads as TGTGCCAGCAGTTTTGCGGGGCAAGAGACCCAGTACTTC. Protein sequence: CASSFAGQETQYF.